One and the same sample provided the 31 T cell receptor beta chains below, sequenced in a study of technical replicates of blood from four donors. Profiled with immunoSEQ multiplex PCR; TCRdb holds only in-frame clones, not every one. The sample holds over 90,000 clones, 90% to 97% seen once. Sequenced material: T cells isolated from PBMCs. The receptor source for this set is a human donor in good health.

This chain connects TRBV2 to TRBJ2-1, with TRBD2 matching over 12 bases. CDR3 length: 15 residues. Per the germline V gene, CDR1 is SNHLY and CDR2 is FYNNEI. The J segment lost 5 bases and the V segment lost 2 bases, leaving 1 base of the junction unmatched. The CDR3 loop reads CASSEPSGRDNEQFF. CDR3 in DNA: TGTGCCAGCAGTGAACCTAGCGGGAGGGACAATGAGCAGTTCTTC. Variable domain in full (rest from reference TRBV2 and TRBJ2-1): EPEVTQTPSHQVTQMGQEVILRCVPISNHLYFYWYRQILGQKVEFLVSFYNNEISEKSEIFDDQFSVERPDGSNFTLKIRSTKLEDSAMYFCASSEPSGRDNEQFFGPGTRLTVL.

The chain has TRBV7-2 and TRBJ2-1; D ambiguous. The CDR3 covers 11 residues. In germline, CDR1 is SGHTA, CDR2 FQGNSA. The ends were cut back, 5 bases at V and 15 bases at J, with 14 bases in the middle. The chain's CDR3 is CASSPLKQRFF. CDR3 DNA sequence: TGTGCCAGCAGCCCGTTAAAGCAGCGGTTCTTC.

The gene calls are TRBV11-2 and TRBJ2-3; the D gene is possibly TRBD2 (6 bases). Trimming cost V 3 bases and J 0 bases, with 13 bases left between them. Germline assignment: CDR1 SGHAT and CDR2 FQNNGV. The CDR3 length is 16 residues. The DNA for the CDR3 is TGTGCCAGCAGCTTCCAGCGGGCGACTAGCACAGATACGCAGTATTTT. Protein sequence: CASSFQRATSTDTQYF.

The V and J genes are TRBV4-1 and TRBJ1-2; the match to TRBD1 covers 12 bases. Germline trimming cut 1 base from V and 8 bases from J; bases unmatched to any gene: 2. Germline CDR1 MGHRA, CDR2 YSYEKL. This CDR3 has 14 amino acids. The CDR3 loop reads CASSQVGTGGGYTF. CDR3 bases: TGCGCCAGCAGCCAAGTCGGGACAGGGGGCGGCTACACCTTC.

The chain couples TRBV4-3 to TRBJ2-1; TRBD2 agrees at 7 bases. This CDR3 comprises 17 residues. Per the germline V gene, CDR1 is LGHNA and CDR2 is YSLEER. J was trimmed by 4 bases and V by 3 bases; bases with no gene match: 12. The DNA for the CDR3 is TGCGCCAGCAGCCAGAACCAGCGGGGCCCCGAGTACAATGAGCAGTTCTTC. As protein: CASSQNQRGPEYNEQFF.

V usage is TRBV7-9 and J usage is TRBJ2-1; tentatively, D is TRBD2 (5 bases). V dropped 3 bases and J dropped 8 bases, with 14 bases sitting between them. CDR1 is SEHNR and CDR2 is FQNEAQ in the germline V gene (reference sequence). The CDR3 is 14 residues long. The DNA of the CDR3 is TGTGCCAGCAGCTTCCGGGAAGTTAAATATGAGCAGTTCTTC. It codes for CASSFREVKYEQFF.

The sample holds a few counts of this clone. The chain couples TRBV28 to TRBJ1-5; D is possibly TRBD1 (5 bases). Per germline, CDR1 MDHEN and CDR2 SYDVKM. Deletions cut 10 bases from V and 0 bases from J, with 13 bases between. This CDR3 region has 14 residues. CDR3 amino acids: CATESGSSNQPQHF. CDR3 nucleotides: TGTGCCACCGAATCAGGGTCTAGCAATCAGCCCCAGCATTTT.

This sequence joins TRBV19 and TRBJ2-7; 7 positions agree with TRBD1. J gave up 3 bases and V 10 bases, and 6 bases lay outside the gene matches. The CDR3 covers 12 residues. Germline loops: CDR1 LNHDA, CDR2 SQIVND (reference sequence). The CDR3 region has the DNA TGTGCCACCACAGGGGTAAGCTACGAGCAGTACTTC. Its translation: CATTGVSYEQYF.

This chain links TRBV6-5 with TRBJ1-2; 9 bases map to TRBD1. Per germline, CDR1 MNHEY and CDR2 SVGAGI. Trimming took 0 bases from V and 7 from J; bases not matched to a gene: 6. The CDR3 runs 15 residues. This CDR3 is CASSYSDTGGRGYTF. The CDR3 DNA sequence: TGTGCCAGCAGTTACTCGGATACAGGGGGCCGTGGCTACACCTTC.

The V gene is TRBV11-3, the J gene TRBJ1-2; unclear D gene. CDR3 length equals 14 residues. V was trimmed by 0 bases and J by 1 base, leaving 6 bases between them. Germline lookup yields CDR1 SGHNT and CDR2 YENEEA. The chain's CDR3 is CASSLESVNYGYTF. CDR3 DNA: TGTGCCAGCAGCTTAGAATCTGTTAACTATGGCTACACCTTC. Full variable domain (remainder filled in from reference TRBV11-3 and TRBJ1-2): EAGVVQSPRYKIIEKKQPVAFWCNPISGHNTLYWYLQNLGQGPELLIRYENEEAVDDSQLPKDRFSAERLKGVDSTLKIQPAELGDSAVYLCASSLESVNYGYTFGSGTRLTVV.

V is TRBV19 and J is TRBJ1-1, with a weak D call TRBD1 (6 bases). V lost 7 bases, J lost 3 bases, and 18 bases lay in between. CDR1 LNHDA and CDR2 SQIVND come from the germline V gene (reference sequence). The CDR3 consists of 15 residues. The CDR3 region is CASIERVSGDTEAFF. The CDR3 DNA reads as TGTGCCAGTATTGAGAGGGTCTCAGGGGACACTGAAGCTTTCTTT.

This sequence joins TRBV28 and TRBJ1-5, with 8 bases identical to TRBD1. The CDR3 length is 18 residues. From germline, CDR1 is MDHEN and CDR2 SYDVKM. V was pared by 4 bases and J by 5 bases, with 16 bases of the junction left unmatched. The CDR3 spells CASSSFRGLTSNDQPQHF. The CDR3 DNA reads as TGTGCCAGCAGTTCGTTCAGGGGGCTCACTTCAAATGATCAGCCCCAGCATTTT.

The V gene is TRBV27, the J gene TRBJ1-1; D remains ambiguous. The germline V gene encodes CDR1 MNHEY and CDR2 SMNVEV (reference sequence). V was shortened by 3 bases and J by 4 bases, with 12 bases between the two germline ends. The CDR3 sequence is 14 residues long. The CDR3 sequence is CASSFFGEATEAFF. CDR3 nucleotide sequence: TGTGCCAGCAGTTTCTTTGGGGAGGCCACTGAAGCTTTCTTT.

This clone was seen just once. The chain links TRBV7-8 to TRBJ1-2; the D gene is possibly TRBD1 (5 bases). This CDR3 comprises 16 residues. CDR1 and CDR2 (germline): SGHVS, FQNEAQ. V lost 6 bases to trimming and J lost 2 bases, with 19 bases between them. For the CDR3, the DNA is TGTGCCAGCAGTCCAAATAGACAGTTAAGAAACTATGGCTACACCTTC. Amino acids: CASSPNRQLRNYGYTF.

This chain joins TRBV30 and TRBJ1-5; the D is unclear. V lost 0 bases and J lost 5, with 11 bases in between. The CDR3 is made up of 14 amino acids. CDR1 and CDR2 from the germline V gene are GTSNPN and SVGIG (reference sequence). CDR3 protein: CAWSVRAGDQPQHF. The CDR3 nucleotides are TGTGCCTGGAGTGTTCGTGCGGGAGATCAGCCCCAGCATTTT.

The V gene is TRBV28, the J gene TRBJ2-1; 11 bases are a match to TRBD2. This CDR3 has 17 amino acids. The germline V gene encodes CDR1 MDHEN and CDR2 SYDVKM. The trim removed 4 bases at V and 8 bases at J, leaving 13 bases unmatched. Here the CDR3 reads CASSSTPSSGRSHEQFF. The CDR3, as DNA: TGTGCCAGCAGTTCGACCCCCTCTAGCGGGAGGTCACATGAGCAGTTCTTC.

The V and J genes are TRBV7-2 and TRBJ2-5; D is uncertain. Between the trimmed V and J ends, which lost 0 bases and 5 bases, there was a span of 4 bases. This CDR3 is built from 12 residues. CDR1 and CDR2 (germline): SGHTA, FQGNSA. The CDR3 DNA reads as TGTGCCAGCAGCTTAGCGCGGGAGACCCAGTACTTC. Amino acid sequence: CASSLARETQYF.

This chain uses TRBV7-2 with TRBJ2-7; TRBD2 agrees at 10 bases. CDR1 SGHTA and CDR2 FQGNSA come from the germline V gene. V was clipped by 3 bases and J by 4 bases; unmatched bases: 6. This CDR3 comprises 15 residues. DNA of the CDR3: TGTGCCAGCAGCTTCTCTTGGACTAGCGGTTACGAGCAGTACTTC. Translated: CASSFSWTSGYEQYF.

This clone was seen once. The chain carries TRBV2 and TRBJ2-7; 13 nucleotides agree with TRBD2. Trimming at V came to 6 bases and at J to 7 bases, leaving 6 bases not matched to a gene. The CDR3 is 14 residues long. Germline CDR1 reads SNHLY; CDR2 reads FYNNEI. The CDR3 region is CASRVGTSGNEQYF. Here the CDR3 DNA reads TGTGCCAGCAGGGTCGGGACTAGCGGGAATGAGCAGTACTTC.

The chain joins TRBV6-5 to TRBJ2-2; D perhaps matches TRBD2 (5 bases). V was clipped by 4 bases and J by 6 bases, with 15 bases between them. Germline lookup yields CDR1 MNHEY and CDR2 SVGAGI. The CDR3 has 15 amino acids. This CDR3 reads CASSSSTASPGELFF. CDR3 bases: TGTGCCAGCAGTTCCTCCACGGCTAGCCCCGGGGAGCTGTTTTTT.

The chain has TRBV15 and TRBJ2-1; 8 bases agree with TRBD2. The CDR3 is made up of 16 amino acids. V shed 4 bases, J shed 2 bases, and the junction held 7 bases outside the gene matches. Per the germline V gene, CDR1 is LNHNV and CDR2 is YYDKDF (reference sequence). The CDR3 here is CATSNTSGTTYNEQFF. The CDR3 nucleotides read TGTGCCACCAGCAATACTAGCGGAACCACCTACAATGAGCAGTTCTTC.

The chain employs TRBV5-4 and TRBJ1-2, with D maybe TRBD1 (6 bases). The germline V gene encodes CDR1 SGHNT and CDR2 YYREEE (reference sequence). The CDR3 has 14 amino acids. Trimming left V 4 bases short and J 2 bases short, with 12 bases between. CDR3 residues: CASSPDSRNYGYTF. CDR3 sequence (DNA): TGTGCCAGCAGCCCGGACAGTCGGAACTATGGCTACACCTTC.

The CDR3 region is CASNSGASNYGYTF. For the CDR3, the DNA is TGTGCCAGCAATTCGGGTGCCTCTAACTATGGCTACACCTTC. The genes are TRBV6-5 and TRBJ1-2; D gene uncertain. CDR1 is MNHEY, CDR2 SVGAGI, per germline. The CDR3 is 14 amino acids. V was shortened by 7 bases and J by 0 bases, with 12 bases between the two germline ends.

The chain employs TRBV28 and TRBJ2-1; the D gene is possibly TRBD2 (6 bases). The CDR3 extends over 13 amino acids. Germline V gene sequence: CDR1 MDHEN, CDR2 SYDVKM. V lost 6 bases and J lost 4, with 10 bases in between. This chain's CDR3 is CASSPTSYNEQFF. The CDR3 bases are TGTGCCAGCAGCCCGACTAGTTACAATGAGCAGTTCTTC.

The V and J genes are TRBV14 and TRBJ2-5; TRBD2 matches at 11 bases. CDR3 length: 14 residues. V was clipped by 4 bases and J by 5 bases; unmatched bases: 3. Germline CDR1 reads SGHDN; CDR2 reads FVKESK. CDR3 amino acids: CASSPLAGVETQYF. CDR3 bases: TGTGCCAGCAGCCCACTAGCGGGAGTCGAGACCCAGTACTTC.

This chain joins TRBV25-1 and TRBJ1-1; D remains unclear. The CDR3 has 13 residues. Germline V gene data show CDR1 as MGHDK and CDR2 as SYGVNS. The V and J ends lost 3 bases and 0 bases respectively, with 5 bases between them. The DNA of the CDR3 is TGTGCCAGCAGTGAGTTAATGAACACTGAAGCTTTCTTT. It yields the protein CASSELMNTEAFF.

In its sample, this clone was seen once. The chain combines TRBV6-1 with TRBJ1-5; no firm D call. Germline loops: CDR1 MNHNS, CDR2 SASEGT. CDR3 length equals 16 residues. The ends were cut back, 2 bases at V and 3 bases at J, with 14 bases in the middle. CDR3 in DNA: TGTGCCAGCAGTGAATACCAGTTTCGTCCCAATCAGCCCCAGCATTTT. Translating gives CASSEYQFRPNQPQHF.

V usage is TRBV13 and J usage is TRBJ2-1; TRBD2 aligns across 10 bases. Germline loops: CDR1 PRHDT, CDR2 FYEKMQ (reference sequence). The CDR3 length is 16 residues. The V and J ends lost 5 bases and 3 bases, in that order; junction bases with no gene match: 7. The CDR3 DNA reads TGTGCCAGCAGCACCCCACTAGCGGGACTCTACAATGAGCAGTTCTTC. Amino acid sequence: CASSTPLAGLYNEQFF.

The chain uses TRBV5-4 and TRBJ2-1, with a weak D call TRBD2 (6 bases). Deletions cut 1 base from V and 0 bases from J, with 17 bases between. The V gene's germline CDR1 is SGHNT and CDR2 YYREEE (reference sequence). CDR3 length: 18 residues. For the CDR3, the DNA is TGTGCCAGCAGCTTGCCCCTTCTAGCGCGAAGCTCCTACAATGAGCAGTTCTTC. It translates to CASSLPLLARSSYNEQFF.

The rearrangement links TRBV30 to TRBJ2-7; no firm D call. Between the trimmed V and J ends, which lost 0 bases and 6 bases, there was a span of 15 bases. This CDR3 comprises 14 residues. Germline assignment: CDR1 GTSNPN and CDR2 SVGIG (reference sequence). CDR3 sequence (DNA): TGTGCCTGGAGTGTATTCCGAGAACCGGGCGAGCAGTACTTC. This sequence encodes CAWSVFREPGEQYF.

The V gene is TRBV28, the J gene TRBJ1-2; D is unresolved. The germline V gene encodes CDR1 MDHEN and CDR2 SYDVKM. This CDR3 spans 11 amino acids. Deletions cut 6 bases from V and 4 bases from J, with 6 bases between. Here the CDR3 DNA reads TGTGCCAGCAGCGGGGTCTATGGCTACACCTTC. This gives the protein CASSGVYGYTF.